This TCR beta chain originates from a study of blood T cell repertoires in COVID-19. Study details: COVID-19 samples from acute and convalescent phases originated in the United States, Italy and Spain. PBMCs, B-cell-depleted T cells, or T cells provided the cDNA or gDNA that made up the material.

Germline V lookup: CDR1 SGHNT, CDR2 YENEEA. This CDR3 comprises 16 residues. Trimming cost V 1 base and J 8 bases; bases outside gene matches: 10. Repertoires were generated with immunoSEQ multiplex PCR, while TCRdb's copy carries only in-frame clones and drops some. The sample yields about 240,000 clones, over 80% seen once. The chain has TRBV11-3 and TRBJ2-1; 8 nucleotides agree with TRBD2. The receptor's source is an older woman with active or convalescent COVID-19. Source material: peripheral blood. CDR3 DNA: TGTGCCAGCAGCTTAGGTTTGCTAGCGGGTACTTATGAGCAGTTCTTC. The encoded protein is CASSLGLLAGTYEQFF.